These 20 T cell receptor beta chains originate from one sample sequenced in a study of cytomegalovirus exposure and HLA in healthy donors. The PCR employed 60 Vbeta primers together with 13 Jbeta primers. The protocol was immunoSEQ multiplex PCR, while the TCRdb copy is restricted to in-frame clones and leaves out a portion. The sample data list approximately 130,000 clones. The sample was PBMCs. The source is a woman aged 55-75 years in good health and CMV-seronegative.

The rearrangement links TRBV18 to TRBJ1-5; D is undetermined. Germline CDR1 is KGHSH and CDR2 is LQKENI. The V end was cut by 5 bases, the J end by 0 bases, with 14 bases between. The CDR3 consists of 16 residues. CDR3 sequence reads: CASSVNSVNSNQPQHF. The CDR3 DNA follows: TGTGCCAGCTCAGTCAACAGTGTAAATAGCAATCAGCCCCAGCATTTT.

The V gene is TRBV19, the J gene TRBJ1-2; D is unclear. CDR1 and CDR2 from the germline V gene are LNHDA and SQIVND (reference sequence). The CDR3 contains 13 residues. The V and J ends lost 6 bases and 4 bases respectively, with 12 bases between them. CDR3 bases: TGTGCCAGTAGCCGGGAGGGAAGCTATGGCTACACCTTC. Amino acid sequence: CASSREGSYGYTF.

The CDR3 protein is CASSWGLTGKPDEQYF. Written as DNA, the CDR3 is TGTGCCAGCAGTTGGGGGCTGACAGGGAAACCGGACGAGCAGTACTTC. This rearrangement joins TRBV28 to TRBJ2-5; the match to TRBD1 covers 7 bases. TRBJ2-7 matches the DNA end more closely, so the J call is doubtful. This CDR3 region has 16 residues. The germline gives CDR1 MDHEN, CDR2 SYDVKM.

In nucleotides, the CDR3 is TGTGCCAGCAGCGTAGATGGGGGACTATACGAGCAGTACTTC. Translation gives CASSVDGGLYEQYF. The chain couples TRBV9 to TRBJ2-7; 7 nucleotides align to TRBD2. The J segment lost 4 bases and the V segment lost 0 bases, leaving 4 bases of the junction unmatched. The CDR3 has 14 residues. The germline CDR1 and CDR2 sequences are SGDLS and YYNGEE.

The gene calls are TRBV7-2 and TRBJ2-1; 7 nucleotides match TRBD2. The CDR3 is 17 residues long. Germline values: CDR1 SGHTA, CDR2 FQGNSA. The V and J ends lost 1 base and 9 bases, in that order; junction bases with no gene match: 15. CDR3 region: CASSLDSSGWGSGEQFF. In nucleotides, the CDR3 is TGTGCCAGCAGCTTAGACTCTAGCGGTTGGGGTTCAGGTGAGCAGTTCTTC.

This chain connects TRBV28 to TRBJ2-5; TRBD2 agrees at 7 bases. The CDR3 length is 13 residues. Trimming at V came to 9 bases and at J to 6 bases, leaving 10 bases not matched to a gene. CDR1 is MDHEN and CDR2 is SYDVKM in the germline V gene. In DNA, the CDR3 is TGTGCCAGTGAAGGACTAGTCGGGCAGACCCAGTACTTC. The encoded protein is CASEGLVGQTQYF.

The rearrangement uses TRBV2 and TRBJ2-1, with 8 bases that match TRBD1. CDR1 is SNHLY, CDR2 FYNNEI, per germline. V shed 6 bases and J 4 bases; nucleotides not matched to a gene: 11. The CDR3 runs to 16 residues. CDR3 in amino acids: CASRRQGLRGYNEQFF. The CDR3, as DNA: TGTGCCAGCAGGCGACAGGGGTTGAGGGGATACAATGAGCAGTTCTTC.

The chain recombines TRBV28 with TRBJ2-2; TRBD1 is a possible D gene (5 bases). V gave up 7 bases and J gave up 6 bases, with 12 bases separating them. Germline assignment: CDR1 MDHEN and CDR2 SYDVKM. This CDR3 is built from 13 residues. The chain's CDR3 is CASMKGASGELFF. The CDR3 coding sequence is TGTGCCAGCATGAAAGGGGCTTCCGGGGAGCTGTTTTTT.

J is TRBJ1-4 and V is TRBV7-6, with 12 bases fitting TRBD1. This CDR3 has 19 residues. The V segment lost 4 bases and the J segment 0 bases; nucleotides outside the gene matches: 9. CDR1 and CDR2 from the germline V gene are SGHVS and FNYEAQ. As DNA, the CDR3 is TGTGCCAGCAGCTCAGCAGGGACAGGGGGCCTTGCAACTAATGAAAAACTGTTTTTT. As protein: CASSSAGTGGLATNEKLFF.

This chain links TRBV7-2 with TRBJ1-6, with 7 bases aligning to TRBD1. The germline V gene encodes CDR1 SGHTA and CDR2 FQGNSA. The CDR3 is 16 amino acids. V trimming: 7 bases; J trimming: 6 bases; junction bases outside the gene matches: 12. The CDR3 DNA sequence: TGTGCCAGCACCTATCAAGGGGGCCAGGGTAATTCACCCCTCCACTTT. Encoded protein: CASTYQGGQGNSPLHF.

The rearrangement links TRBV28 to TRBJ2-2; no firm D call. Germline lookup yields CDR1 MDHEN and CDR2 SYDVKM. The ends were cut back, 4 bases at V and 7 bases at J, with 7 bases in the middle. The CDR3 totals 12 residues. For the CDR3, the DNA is TGTGCCAGCAGTTCCTTATTCGGGGAGCTGTTTTTT. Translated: CASSSLFGELFF.

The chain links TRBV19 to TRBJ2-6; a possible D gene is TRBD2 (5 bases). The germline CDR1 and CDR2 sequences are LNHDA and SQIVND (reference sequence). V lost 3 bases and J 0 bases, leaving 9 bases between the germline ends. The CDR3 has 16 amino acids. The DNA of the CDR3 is TGTGCCAGTAGTATTGCGGGCTCCTCTGGGGCCAACGTCCTGACTTTC. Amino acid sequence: CASSIAGSSGANVLTF.

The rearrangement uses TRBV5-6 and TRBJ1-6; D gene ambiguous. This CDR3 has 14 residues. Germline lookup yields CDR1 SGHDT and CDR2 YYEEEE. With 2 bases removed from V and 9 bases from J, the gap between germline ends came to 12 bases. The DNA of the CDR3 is TGTGCCAGCAGCTTTGGGGAGGTAGTTTCACCCCTCCACTTT. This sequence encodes CASSFGEVVSPLHF.

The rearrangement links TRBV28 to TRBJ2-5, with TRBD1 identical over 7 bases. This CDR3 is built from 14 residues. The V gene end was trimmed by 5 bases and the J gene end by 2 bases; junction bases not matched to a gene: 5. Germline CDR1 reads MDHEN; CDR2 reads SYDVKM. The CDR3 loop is CASSGGQPQETQYF. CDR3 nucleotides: TGTGCCAGCAGTGGGGGACAGCCACAAGAGACCCAGTACTTC.

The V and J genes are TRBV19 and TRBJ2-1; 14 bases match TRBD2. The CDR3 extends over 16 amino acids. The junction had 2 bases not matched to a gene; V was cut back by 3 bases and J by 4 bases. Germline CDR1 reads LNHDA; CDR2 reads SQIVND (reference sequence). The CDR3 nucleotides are TGTGCCAGTAGTATCAGGACTAGCGGGAGGTACAATGAGCAGTTCTTC. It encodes CASSIRTSGRYNEQFF.

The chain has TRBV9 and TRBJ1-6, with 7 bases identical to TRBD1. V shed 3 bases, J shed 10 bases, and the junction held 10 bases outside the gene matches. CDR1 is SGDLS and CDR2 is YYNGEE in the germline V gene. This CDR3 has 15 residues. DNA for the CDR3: TGTGCCAGCAGCGAAGGGGGGCAGGGGGGATCACCCCTCCACTTT. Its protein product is CASSEGGQGGSPLHF.

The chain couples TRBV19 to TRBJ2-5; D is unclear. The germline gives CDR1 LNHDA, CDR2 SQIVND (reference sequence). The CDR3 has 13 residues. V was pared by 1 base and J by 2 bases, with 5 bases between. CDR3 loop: CASSIGQQETQYF. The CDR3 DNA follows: TGTGCCAGTAGTATAGGACAACAAGAGACCCAGTACTTC.

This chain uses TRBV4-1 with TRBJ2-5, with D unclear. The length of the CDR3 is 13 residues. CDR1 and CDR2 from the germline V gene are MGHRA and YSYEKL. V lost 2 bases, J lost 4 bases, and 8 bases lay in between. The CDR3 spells CASSQLVLETQYF. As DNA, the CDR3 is TGCGCCAGCAGCCAACTAGTTCTAGAGACCCAGTACTTC.

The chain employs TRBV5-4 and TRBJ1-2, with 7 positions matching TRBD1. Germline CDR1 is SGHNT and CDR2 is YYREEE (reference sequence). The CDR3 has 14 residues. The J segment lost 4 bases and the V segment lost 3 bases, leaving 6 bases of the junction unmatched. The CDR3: CASSWGDRAYGYTF. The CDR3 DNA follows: TGTGCCAGCAGCTGGGGGGACAGAGCCTATGGCTACACCTTC.

CDR3 sequence (DNA): TGTGCCAGCAAGCCTAGTACAGGGTTAACCTACAATGAGCAGTTCTTC. Encoded protein: CASKPSTGLTYNEQFF. This chain links TRBV2 with TRBJ2-1; possible D gene TRBD1, 6 bases. Per germline, CDR1 SNHLY and CDR2 FYNNEI. This CDR3 has 16 residues. V was shortened by 7 bases and J by 2 bases, with 18 bases between the two germline ends.